These 2 T cell receptor beta chains were all obtained from the same sample, sequenced in a study of blood T cell repertoires in COVID-19. Assay used: immunoSEQ multiplex PCR; TCRdb lists only in-frame clones, some missing. The sample records about 160,000 clones, around 79% being singletons. Sequencing input: peripheral blood. The source of these receptors is a woman aged 55-70 years with COVID-19, enrolled during active disease.

The chain couples TRBV30 to TRBJ1-2; D possibly corresponds to TRBD1 (5 bases). Trimming removed 0 bases from V and 4 bases from J, with 12 bases in between. Germline V lookup: CDR1 GTSNPN, CDR2 SVGIG (reference sequence). The CDR3 contains 14 residues. The CDR3 bases are TGTGCCTGGAGTGTAGGGGCAGGGCTCTATGGCTACACCTTC. Encoded protein: CAWSVGAGLYGYTF. The full variable domain, rest sourced from reference TRBV30 and TRBJ1-2, is SQTIHQWPATLVQPVGSPLSLECTVEGTSNPNLYWYRQAAGRGLQLLFYSVGIGQISSEVPQNLSASRPQDRQFILSSKKLLLSDSGFYLCAWSVGAGLYGYTFGSGTRLTVV.

This rearrangement joins TRBV28 to TRBJ2-3, with D unresolved. The CDR3 runs to 15 residues. Germline CDR1 is MDHEN and CDR2 is SYDVKM. V lost 7 bases and J 4 bases, leaving 18 bases between the germline ends. CDR3 amino acids: CASNSALHPSDTQYF. The CDR3 DNA sequence: TGTGCCAGCAATTCCGCGTTGCACCCGTCAGATACGCAGTATTTT.